This record concerns one T cell receptor (beta chain) sequence. Its specificity is not known. The study made its TCR cDNA through 5'RACE template switching. That step introduced a universal primer site along with UMIs. Each CDR3 protein gets one entry after TCRdb re-called the 5' RACE reads with MiXCR. The profile covers approximately 300,000 distinct CDR3 sequences, with about 10% appearing a single time and about 3.5% taken by the ten largest. These data are taken from a study of T cells after yellow fever vaccination. Findings and caveats of the study: High-abundance clonotypes from the bulk population could contaminate FACS-sorted repertoires. Booster samples showed a return of most primary-vaccination clones (under 98% CD4, around 88% CD8). Weaker overall, the secondary response nonetheless peaked faster (day 5 versus 15).

V gave up 1 base and J gave up 5 bases; unmatched junction bases: 9. Germline V gene lookup returns CDR1 LGHDT and CDR2 YNNKEL (reference sequence). The CDR3 loop spans 16 amino acids. V and J are TRBV3-1 and TRBJ2-5, with 8 bases that match TRBD1. The sequenced sample was CD4+ T cells sorted from PBMCs, obtained 45 days after the yellow fever booster vaccination. This sequence originates from a man in his late teens or twenties who received the YFV17D yellow fever vaccine. Here the CDR3 DNA reads TGTGCCAGCAGCCAAGGGAGGCAGGGGGCCTACGAGACCCAGTACTTC. Translating it yields CASSQGRQGAYETQYF.